This T cell receptor (beta chain) was captured by sequencing in a study of OX40 agonist ivuxolimab in advanced cancers. Study-wide context: Dose-escalation subjects each had hepatocellular carcinoma, melanoma, renal cell or head and neck cancer. Checkpoint inhibitors had been given previously to roughly 40% of patients.

Trimming removed 1 base at V and 7 bases at J, with 11 bases between. The CDR3 loop spans 13 amino acids. Germline assignment: CDR1 SGHDN and CDR2 FVKESK. The data were produced by immunoSEQ multiplex PCR, yet TCRdb's version contains in-frame clones alone and is incomplete. The sample lists tens of thousands of clones, 88% occurring once. The sequence came from an adult with an advanced solid tumor such as melanoma, head and neck, liver or kidney cancer. The chain is built from TRBV14 and TRBJ2-7, with unresolved D. Material: CD4+ or CD8+ T cells sorted from blood, obtained in a trial of the OX40 agonist ivuxolimab. The CDR3 sequence is CASSQALRKEQYF. The CDR3 bases are TGTGCCAGCAGCCAAGCGTTGAGGAAAGAGCAGTACTTC.